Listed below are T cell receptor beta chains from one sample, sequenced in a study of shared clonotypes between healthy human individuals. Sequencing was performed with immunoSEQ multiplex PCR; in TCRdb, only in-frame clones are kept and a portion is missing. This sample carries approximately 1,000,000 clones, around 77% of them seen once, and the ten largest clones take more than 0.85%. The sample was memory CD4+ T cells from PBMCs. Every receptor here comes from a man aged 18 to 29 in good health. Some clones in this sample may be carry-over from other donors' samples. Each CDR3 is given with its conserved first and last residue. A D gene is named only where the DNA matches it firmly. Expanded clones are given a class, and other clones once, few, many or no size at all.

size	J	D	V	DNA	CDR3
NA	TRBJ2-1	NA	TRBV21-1	TGTGCCAGCAGCAGACCGGGACAGGGGCAGGATGAGCAGTTCTTC	CASSRPGQGQDEQFF
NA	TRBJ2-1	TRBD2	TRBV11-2	TGTGCCAGCACCCCTCGTCGGGGGTCTAGCGGAGGCTCCTACAATGAGCAGTTCTTC	CASTPRRGSSGGSYNEQFF
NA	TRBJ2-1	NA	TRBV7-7	TGTGCCAGCAGCTTAGCGCGCGACAATGAGCAGTTCTTC	CASSLARDNEQFF
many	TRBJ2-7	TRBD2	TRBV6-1	TGTGCCAGCAGGGGACTAGCGGGTACCTCCTACGAGCAGTACTTC	CASRGLAGTSYEQYF
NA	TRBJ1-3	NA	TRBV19	TGTGCCAGTAGCCCTCGATCCAGGCGCTCTGGAAACACCATATATTTT	CASSPRSRRSGNTIYF
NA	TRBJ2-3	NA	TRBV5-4	TGTGCCAGCCACACGGGGGCCGAAATGGATACGCAGTATTTT	CASHTGAEMDTQYF
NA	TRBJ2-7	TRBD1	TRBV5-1	TGCGCCAGCAGCGGACAGGGCGAGATGTACGAGCAGTACTTC	CASSGQGEMYEQYF
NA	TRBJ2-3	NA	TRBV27	TGTGCCAGCAGCTCCGCCCGTAGCACAGATACGCAGTATTTT	CASSSARSTDTQYF
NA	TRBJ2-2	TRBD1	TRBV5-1	TGCGCCAGCAGTCAACTTACAGGGGACACCGGGGAGCTGTTTTTT	CASSQLTGDTGELFF
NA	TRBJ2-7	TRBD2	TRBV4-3	TGCGCCAGCAGCCAAGATTTGCGGGAGGGCCGCAACGAGCAGTACTTC	CASSQDLREGRNEQYF
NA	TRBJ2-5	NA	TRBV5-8	TGTGCCAGCAGCTTTTCCGGGGACGTCCAAGAGACCCAGTACTTC	CASSFSGDVQETQYF
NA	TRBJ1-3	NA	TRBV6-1	TGTGCCAGCAGTACAGGGACATACTCTGGAAACACCATATATTTT	CASSTGTYSGNTIYF
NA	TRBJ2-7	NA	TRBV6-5	TGTGCCAGCAGTTACTCGCCCCAGGGGGGGTACGAGCAGTACTTC	CASSYSPQGGYEQYF
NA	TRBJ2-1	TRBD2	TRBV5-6	TGTGCCAGCAGCTTGGGGGGGACTAGCGCCTGGGATGAGCAGTTCTTC	CASSLGGTSAWDEQFF
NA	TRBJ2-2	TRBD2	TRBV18	TGTGCCAGCTCACCACAGGCTAGCGGGAGCACCGGGGAGCTGTTTTTT	CASSPQASGSTGELFF
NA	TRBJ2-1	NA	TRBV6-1	TGTGCCTCTCTAGCGTGGAGCTCCTACAATGAGCAGTTCTTC	CASLAWSSYNEQFF
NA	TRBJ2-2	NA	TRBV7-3	TGTGCCAGCAGCTTAACCAGGGGGGAAACCGGGGAGCTGTTTTTT	CASSLTRGETGELFF
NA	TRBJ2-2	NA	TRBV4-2	TGTGCCAGCAGCTTGGACCAACACACCGGGGAGCTGTTTTTT	CASSLDQHTGELFF
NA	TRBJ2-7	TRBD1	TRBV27	TGTGCCAGCAGCCGACAGGGGGGCTCCTACGAGCAGTACTTC	CASSRQGGSYEQYF
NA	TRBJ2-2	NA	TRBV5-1	TGCGCCAGCAGCTTGGCGACAACAGTGCAACCCGGGGAGCTGTTTTTT	CASSLATTVQPGELFF
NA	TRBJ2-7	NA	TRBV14	TGTGCCAGCAGCCAATGGATGGGCGCCTCCTACGAGCAGTACTTC	CASSQWMGASYEQYF
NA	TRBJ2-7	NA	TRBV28	TGTGCCAGCAGAGGCTACGAGCAGTACTTC	CASRGYEQYF
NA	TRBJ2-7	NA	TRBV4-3	TGCGCCAGCAGCCAGGACGGACGGATCTACGAGCAGTACTTC	CASSQDGRIYEQYF
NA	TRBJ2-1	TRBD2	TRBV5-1	TGCGCCAGCAGCTCCGGACTAGCGGATTACAATGAGCAGTTCTTC	CASSSGLADYNEQFF
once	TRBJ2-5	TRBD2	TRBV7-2	TGTGCCAGCAGCCGGAGACTAGCGGGAAAAGAGACCCAGTACTTC	CASSRRLAGKETQYF
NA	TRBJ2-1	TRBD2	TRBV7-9	TGTGCCAGCAGCTCCCGGACTAGCGGGATCCCCTACAATGAGCAGTTCTTC	CASSSRTSGIPYNEQFF
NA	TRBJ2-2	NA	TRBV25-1	TGTGCCAGCCAAACTAGAGCAAACACCGGGGAGCTGTTTTTT	CASQTRANTGELFF
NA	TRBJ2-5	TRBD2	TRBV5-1	TGCGCCAGCAGCATGGGACTAGCGGCTTCAACCCAGTACTTC	CASSMGLAASTQYF
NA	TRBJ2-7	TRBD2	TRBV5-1	TGCGCCAGCCAGCCGGGAGGGCCTGTAAGGGAGCAGTACTTC	CASQPGGPVREQYF
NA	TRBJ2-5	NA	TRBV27	TGTGCCAGCAGTTTATCGGGTAAGGAACCTTTAGGGTTATCCGTCTCAGGAGAGACCCAGTACTTC	CASSLSGKEPLGLSVSGETQYF
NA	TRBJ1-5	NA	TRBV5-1	TGCGCCAGCAGCTTAGGGGTAGGAAGTCAGCCCCAGCATTTT	CASSLGVGSQPQHF
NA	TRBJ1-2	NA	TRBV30	TGTGCCTGGAGCCAGGTGAGCTATGGCTACACCTTC	CAWSQVSYGYTF
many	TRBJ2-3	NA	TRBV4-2	TGTGCCAGCAGCCAGGGCAGGGAAACAGATACGCAGTATTTT	CASSQGRETDTQYF
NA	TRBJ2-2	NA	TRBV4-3	TGCGCCAGCAGCCCCGGACTTCTGAACACCGGGGAGCTGTTTTTT	CASSPGLLNTGELFF
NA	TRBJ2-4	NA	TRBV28	TGTGCCAGCAGCCCGGTTCGGGTCAAAAACATTCAGTACTTC	CASSPVRVKNIQYF
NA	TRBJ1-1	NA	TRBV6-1	TGTGCCAGCAATTCAGGGGCAAAGACTGAAGCTTTCTTT	CASNSGAKTEAFF
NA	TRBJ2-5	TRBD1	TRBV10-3	TGTGCCATCAGTGGAACCGGGACAGGGGAAGAGACCCAGTACTTC	CAISGTGTGEETQYF
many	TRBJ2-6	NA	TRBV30	TGTGCCTGGAGTAAATTATGGGGGCCTGGGGCCAACGTCCTGACTTTC	CAWSKLWGPGANVLTF
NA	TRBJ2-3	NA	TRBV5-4	TGTGCCAGCAGCGGAGAGGCAGGGAGCACAGATACGCAGTATTTT	CASSGEAGSTDTQYF
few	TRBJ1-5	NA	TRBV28	TGTGCCAGCAGTTTGGGAAATCAGCCCCAGCATTTT	CASSLGNQPQHF
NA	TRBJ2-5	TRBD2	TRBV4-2	TGTGCCAGCAGCACTCAGACTAGCGGGAGGTCAGAGACCCAGTACTTC	CASSTQTSGRSETQYF
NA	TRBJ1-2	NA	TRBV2	TGTGCCAGCACCTGGAGGAACTATGGCTACACCTTC	CASTWRNYGYTF